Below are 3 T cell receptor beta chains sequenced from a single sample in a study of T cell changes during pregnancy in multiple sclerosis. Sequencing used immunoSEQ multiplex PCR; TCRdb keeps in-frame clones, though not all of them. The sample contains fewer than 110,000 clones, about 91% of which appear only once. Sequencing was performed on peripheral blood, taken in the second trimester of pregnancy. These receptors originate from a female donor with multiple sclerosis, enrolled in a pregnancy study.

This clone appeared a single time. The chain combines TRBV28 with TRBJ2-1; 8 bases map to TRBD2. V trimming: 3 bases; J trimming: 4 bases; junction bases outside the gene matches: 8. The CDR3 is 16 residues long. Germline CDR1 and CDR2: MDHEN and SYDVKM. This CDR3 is CASSLSAGVGYNEQFF. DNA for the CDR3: TGTGCCAGCAGTTTGTCAGCGGGAGTTGGTTACAATGAGCAGTTCTTC.

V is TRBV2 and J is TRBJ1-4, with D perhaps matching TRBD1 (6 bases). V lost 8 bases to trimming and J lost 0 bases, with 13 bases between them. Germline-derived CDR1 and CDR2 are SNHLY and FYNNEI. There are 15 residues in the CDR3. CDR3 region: CASCPRTATNEKLFF. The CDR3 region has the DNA TGTGCCAGCTGTCCTCGGACAGCAACTAATGAAAAACTGTTTTTT.

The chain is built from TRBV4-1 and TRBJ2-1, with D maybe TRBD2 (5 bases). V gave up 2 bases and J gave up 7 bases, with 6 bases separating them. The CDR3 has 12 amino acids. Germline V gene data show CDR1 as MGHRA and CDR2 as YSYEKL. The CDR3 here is CASSQRGNEQFF. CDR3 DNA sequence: TGCGCCAGCAGCCAACGCGGGAATGAGCAGTTCTTC.